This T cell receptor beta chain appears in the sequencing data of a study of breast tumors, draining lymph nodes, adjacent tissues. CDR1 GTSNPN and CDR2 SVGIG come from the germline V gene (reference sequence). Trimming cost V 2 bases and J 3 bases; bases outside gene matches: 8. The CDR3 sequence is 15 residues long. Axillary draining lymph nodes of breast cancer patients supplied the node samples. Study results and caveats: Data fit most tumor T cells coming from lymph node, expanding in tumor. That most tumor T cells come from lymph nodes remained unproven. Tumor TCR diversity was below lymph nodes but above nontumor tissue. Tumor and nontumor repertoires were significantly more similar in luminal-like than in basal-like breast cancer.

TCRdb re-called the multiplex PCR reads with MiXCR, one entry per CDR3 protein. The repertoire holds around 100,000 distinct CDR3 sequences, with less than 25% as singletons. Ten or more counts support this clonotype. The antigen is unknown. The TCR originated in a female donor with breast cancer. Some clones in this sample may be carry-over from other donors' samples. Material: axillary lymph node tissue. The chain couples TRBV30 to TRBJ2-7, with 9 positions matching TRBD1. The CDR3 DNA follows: TGTGCCTGGAGTCGCGTGGGACAGGGTGTCTACGAGCAGTACTTC. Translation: CAWSRVGQGVYEQYF.